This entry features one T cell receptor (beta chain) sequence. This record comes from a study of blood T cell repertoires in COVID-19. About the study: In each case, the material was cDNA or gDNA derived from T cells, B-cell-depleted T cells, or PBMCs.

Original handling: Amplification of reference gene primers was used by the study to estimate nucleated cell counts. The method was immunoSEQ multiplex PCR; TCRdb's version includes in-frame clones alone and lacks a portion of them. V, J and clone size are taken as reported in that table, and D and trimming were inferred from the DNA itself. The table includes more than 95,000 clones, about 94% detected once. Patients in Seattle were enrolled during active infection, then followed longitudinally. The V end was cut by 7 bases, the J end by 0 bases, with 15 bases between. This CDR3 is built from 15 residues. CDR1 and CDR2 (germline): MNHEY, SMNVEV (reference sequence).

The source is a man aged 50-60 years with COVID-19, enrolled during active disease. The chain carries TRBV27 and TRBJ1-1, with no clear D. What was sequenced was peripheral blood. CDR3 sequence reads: CASTIRAGLNTEAFF. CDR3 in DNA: TGTGCCAGCACTATACGGGCGGGCTTGAACACTGAAGCTTTCTTT.